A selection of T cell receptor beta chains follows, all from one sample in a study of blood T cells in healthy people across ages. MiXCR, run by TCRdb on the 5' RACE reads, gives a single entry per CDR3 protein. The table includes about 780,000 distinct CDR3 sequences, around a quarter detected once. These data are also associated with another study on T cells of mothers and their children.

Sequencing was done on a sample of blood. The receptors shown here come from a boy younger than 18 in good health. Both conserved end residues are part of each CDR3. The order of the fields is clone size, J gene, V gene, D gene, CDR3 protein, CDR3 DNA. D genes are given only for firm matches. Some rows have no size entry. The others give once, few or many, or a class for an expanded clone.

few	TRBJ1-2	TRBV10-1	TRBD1	CASSGAGGHGYTF	TGCGCCAGCAGTGGGGCAGGGGGCCATGGCTACACCTTC
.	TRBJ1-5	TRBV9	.	CASSEGGEQPQHF	TGTGCCAGCAGCGAGGGAGGGGAACAGCCCCAGCATTTT
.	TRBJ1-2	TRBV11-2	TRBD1	CASSRSGQPNYGYTF	TGTGCCAGCAGCCGGTCGGGACAGCCGAACTATGGCTACACCTTC
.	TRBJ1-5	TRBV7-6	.	CASSLPDDQSGNQPQHF	TGTGCCAGCAGCTTACCGGATGACCAGTCGGGCAATCAGCCCCAGCATTTT
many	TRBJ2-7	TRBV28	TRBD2	CASSGGLAGSSYEQYF	TGTGCCAGCAGTGGAGGACTAGCGGGGTCCTCCTACGAGCAGTACTTC
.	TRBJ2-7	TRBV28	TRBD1	CASRRWTGLDEQYF	TGTGCCAGCAGACGGTGGACAGGCCTGGACGAGCAGTACTTC
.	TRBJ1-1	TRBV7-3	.	CASRPGGAGSAEAFF	TGTGCCAGCAGACCAGGCGGAGCAGGGAGCGCTGAAGCTTTCTTT
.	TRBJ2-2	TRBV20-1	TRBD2	CSAGTLAGANTGELFF	TGCAGTGCTGGAACCCTAGCGGGCGCAAACACCGGGGAGCTGTTTTTT
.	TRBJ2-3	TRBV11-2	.	CASRGRVPDTQYF	TGTGCCAGCAGAGGGCGGGTCCCAGATACGCAGTATTTT
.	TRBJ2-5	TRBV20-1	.	CSAPPGTTGETQYF	TGCAGTGCCCCTCCCGGGACAACGGGGGAGACCCAGTACTTC
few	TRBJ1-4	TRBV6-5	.	CASTPYRSTNEKLFF	TGTGCCAGCACGCCATACAGATCAACTAATGAAAAACTGTTTTTT
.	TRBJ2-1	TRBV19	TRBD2	CASSNGGARNEQFF	TGTGCCAGTAGCAACGGGGGGGCCAGGAATGAGCAGTTCTTC
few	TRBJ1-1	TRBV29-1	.	CSELRGILMNTEAFF	TGCAGCGAACTTAGGGGGATCCTTATGAACACTGAAGCTTTCTTT
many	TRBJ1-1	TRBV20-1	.	CGGESGNTEAFF	TGCGGGGGAGAATCAGGGAACACTGAAGCTTTCTTT
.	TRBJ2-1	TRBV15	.	CATSRSYSPDYNEQFF	TGTGCCACCAGCAGATCTTACAGCCCTGACTACAATGAGCAGTTCTTC
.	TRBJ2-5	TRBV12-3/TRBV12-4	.	CASSLSTKTQYF	TGTGCCAGCAGTTTGTCCACCAAGACCCAGTACTTC
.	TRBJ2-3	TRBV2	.	CASPAAGLGADTQYF	TGTGCCAGTCCCGCCGCGGGGTTGGGTGCGGATACGCAGTATTTT
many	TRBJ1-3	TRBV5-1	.	CASSLEIGISGNTIYF	TGCGCCAGCAGCTTGGAAATCGGGATTTCTGGAAACACCATATATTTT
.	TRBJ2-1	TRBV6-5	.	CASSYGAASSYNEQFF	TGTGCCAGCAGTTACGGGGCCGCCAGCTCCTACAATGAGCAGTTCTTC
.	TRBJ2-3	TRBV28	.	CASSLLGKVTQYF	TGTGCCAGCAGTTTGTTGGGGAAGGTTACGCAGTATTTT
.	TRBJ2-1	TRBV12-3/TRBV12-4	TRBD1	CASGRDRVYNEQFF	TGTGCCAGCGGTAGGGACAGGGTCTACAATGAGCAGTTCTTC
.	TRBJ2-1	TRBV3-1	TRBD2	CASSQGLDGSYNEQFF	TGTGCCAGCAGCCAGGGACTAGATGGCTCCTACAATGAGCAGTTCTTC
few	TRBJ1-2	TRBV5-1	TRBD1	CASSTPGTGDYGYTF	TGCGCCAGCAGCACCCCCGGGACAGGAGATTATGGCTACACCTTC
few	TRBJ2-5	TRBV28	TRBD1	CASRPDRVQETQYF	TGTGCCAGCAGGCCCGACAGGGTCCAAGAGACCCAGTACTTC
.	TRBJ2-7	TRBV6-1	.	CASSEGGFVTYEQYF	TGTGCCAGCAGTGAAGGTGGATTTGTAACCTACGAGCAGTACTTC
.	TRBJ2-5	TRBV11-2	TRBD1	CASSSHGTEETQYF	TGTGCCAGCAGCTCCCACGGGACAGAGGAGACCCAGTACTTC
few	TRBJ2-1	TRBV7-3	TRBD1	CASSRGQHNEQFF	TGTGCCAGCAGCCGGGGACAGCACAATGAGCAGTTCTTC
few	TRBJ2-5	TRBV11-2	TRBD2	CASSLYPRDYRGGEQETQYF	TGTGCCAGCAGCCTCTACCCCCGGGACTATCGGGGGGGCGAACAAGAGACCCAGTACTTC
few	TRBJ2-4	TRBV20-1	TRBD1	CSARVTGTGVNIQYF	TGCAGTGCTAGGGTTACCGGGACAGGGGTTAACATTCAGTACTTC
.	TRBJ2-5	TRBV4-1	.	CASSRTPVRDSKRQETQYF	TGCGCCAGCAGCCGAACGCCTGTAAGGGATTCAAAAAGGCAAGAGACCCAGTACTTC
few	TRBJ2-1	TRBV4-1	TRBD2	CASSQARGGAYNEQFF	TGCGCCAGCAGCCAGGCGCGGGGGGGGGCCTACAATGAGCAGTTCTTC